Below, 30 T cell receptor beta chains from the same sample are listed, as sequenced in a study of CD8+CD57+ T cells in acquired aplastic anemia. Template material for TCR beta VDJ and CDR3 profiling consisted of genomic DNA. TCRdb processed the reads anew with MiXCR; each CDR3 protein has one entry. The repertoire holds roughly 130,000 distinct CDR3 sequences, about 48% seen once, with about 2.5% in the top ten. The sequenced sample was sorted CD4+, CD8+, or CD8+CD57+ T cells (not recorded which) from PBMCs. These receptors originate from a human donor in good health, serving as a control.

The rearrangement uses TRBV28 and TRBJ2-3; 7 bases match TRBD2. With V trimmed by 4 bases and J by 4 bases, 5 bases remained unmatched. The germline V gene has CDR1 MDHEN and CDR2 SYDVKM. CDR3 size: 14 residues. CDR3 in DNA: TGTGCCAGCAGTTCGGCGGGGGAGGCAGATACGCAGTATTTT. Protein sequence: CASSSAGEADTQYF.

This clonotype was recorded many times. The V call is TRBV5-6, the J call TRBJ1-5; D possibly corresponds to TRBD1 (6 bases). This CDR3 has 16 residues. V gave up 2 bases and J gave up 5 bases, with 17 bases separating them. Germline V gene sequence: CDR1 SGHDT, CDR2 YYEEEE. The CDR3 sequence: CASSFRQADLHQPQHF. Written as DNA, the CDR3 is TGTGCCAGCAGCTTCAGACAGGCCGACTTGCATCAGCCCCAGCATTTT.

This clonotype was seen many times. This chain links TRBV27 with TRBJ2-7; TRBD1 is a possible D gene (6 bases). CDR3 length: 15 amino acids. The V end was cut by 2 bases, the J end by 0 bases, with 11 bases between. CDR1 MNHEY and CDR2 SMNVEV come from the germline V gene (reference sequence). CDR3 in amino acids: CASSLKQGISYEQYF. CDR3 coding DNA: TGTGCCAGCAGTTTAAAACAGGGTATCTCCTACGAGCAGTACTTC.

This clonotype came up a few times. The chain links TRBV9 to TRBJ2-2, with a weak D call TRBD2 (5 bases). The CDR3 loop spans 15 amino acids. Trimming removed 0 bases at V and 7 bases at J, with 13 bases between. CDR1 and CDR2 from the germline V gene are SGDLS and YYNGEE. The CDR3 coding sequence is TGTGCCAGCAGCGTAGCCGGGGATAGCATCGGGGAGCTGTTTTTT. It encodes CASSVAGDSIGELFF. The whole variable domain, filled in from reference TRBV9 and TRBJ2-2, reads DSGVTQTPKHLITATGQRVTLRCSPRSGDLSVYWYQQSLDQGLQFLIQYYNGEERAKGNILERFSAQQFPDLHSELNLSSLELGDSALYFCASSVAGDSIGELFFGEGSRLTVL.

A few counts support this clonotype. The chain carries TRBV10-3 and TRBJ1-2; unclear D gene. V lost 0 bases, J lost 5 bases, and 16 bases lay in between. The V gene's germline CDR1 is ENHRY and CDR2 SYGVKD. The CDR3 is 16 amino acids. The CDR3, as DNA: TGTGCCATCAGTGAGTCGAGGGCCGGAGCCCCTTATGGCTACACCTTC. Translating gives CAISESRAGAPYGYTF.

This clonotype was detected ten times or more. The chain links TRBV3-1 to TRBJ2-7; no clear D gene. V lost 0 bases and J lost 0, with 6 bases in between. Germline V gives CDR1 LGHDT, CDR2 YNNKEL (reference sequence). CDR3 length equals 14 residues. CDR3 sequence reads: CASSQDTSSYEQYF. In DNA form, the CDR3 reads TGTGCCAGCAGCCAAGACACCAGCTCCTACGAGCAGTACTTC.

In nucleotides, the CDR3 is TGTGCCAGCAGCAAAGGGGGGACAGGGGACGGTTTCGATGAGCAGTTCTTC. Translation: CASSKGGTGDGFDEQFF. The rearrangement links TRBV11-2 to TRBJ2-1, with 10 positions matching TRBD1. Germline CDR1 is SGHAT and CDR2 is FQNNGV. The CDR3 is 17 residues long. The junction had 15 bases not matched to a gene; V was cut back by 5 bases and J by 8 bases. The complete variable domain, with remaining parts taken from reference TRBV11-2 and TRBJ2-1, reads EAGVAQSPRYKIIEKRQSVAFWCNPISGHATLYWYQQILGQGPKLLIQFQNNGVVDDSQLPKDRFSAERLKGVDSTLKIQPAKLEDSAVYLCASSKGGTGDGFDEQFFGPGTRLTVL.

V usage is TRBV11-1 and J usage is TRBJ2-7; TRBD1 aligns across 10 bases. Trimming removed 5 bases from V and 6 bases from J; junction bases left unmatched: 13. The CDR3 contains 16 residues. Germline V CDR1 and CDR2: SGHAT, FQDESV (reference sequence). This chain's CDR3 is CASSPQPGQGRGEQYF. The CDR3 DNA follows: TGTGCCAGCAGCCCACAACCGGGACAGGGGCGAGGCGAGCAGTACTTC.

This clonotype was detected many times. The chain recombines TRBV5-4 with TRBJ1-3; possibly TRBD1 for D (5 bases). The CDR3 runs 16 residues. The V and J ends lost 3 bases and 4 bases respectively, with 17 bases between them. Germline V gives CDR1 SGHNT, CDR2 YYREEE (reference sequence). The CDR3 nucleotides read TGTGCCAGCAGCTCGACGGGCCGCCGGGGGGGAAACACCATATATTTT. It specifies CASSSTGRRGGNTIYF.

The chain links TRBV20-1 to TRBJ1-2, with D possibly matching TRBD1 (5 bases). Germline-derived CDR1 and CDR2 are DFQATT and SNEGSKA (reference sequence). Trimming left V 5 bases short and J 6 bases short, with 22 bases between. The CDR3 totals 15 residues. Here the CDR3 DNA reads TGCAGTGCTGTGTATGGGTCAGGGAAACAGGATGGCTACACCTTC. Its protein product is CSAVYGSGKQDGYTF.

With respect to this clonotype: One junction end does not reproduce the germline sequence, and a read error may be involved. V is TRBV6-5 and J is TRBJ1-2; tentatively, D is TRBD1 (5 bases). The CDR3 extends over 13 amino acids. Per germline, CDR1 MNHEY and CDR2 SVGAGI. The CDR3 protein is CASSYSGAQGESF. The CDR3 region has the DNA TGTGCCAGCAGTTACTCAGGAGCCCAGGGCGAGTCCTTC.

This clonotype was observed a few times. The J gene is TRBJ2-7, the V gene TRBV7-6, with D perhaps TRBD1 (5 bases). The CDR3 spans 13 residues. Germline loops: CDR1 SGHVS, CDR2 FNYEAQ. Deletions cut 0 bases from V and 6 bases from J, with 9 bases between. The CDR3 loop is CASSLAGAGEQYF. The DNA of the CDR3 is TGTGCCAGCAGCTTAGCTGGGGCCGGCGAGCAGTACTTC. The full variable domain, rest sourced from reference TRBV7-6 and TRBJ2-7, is GAGVSQSPRYKVTKRGQDVALRCDPISGHVSLYWYRQALGQGPEFLTYFNYEAQQDKSGLPNDRFSAERPEGSISTLTIQRTEQRDSAMYRCASSLAGAGEQYFGPGTRLTVT.

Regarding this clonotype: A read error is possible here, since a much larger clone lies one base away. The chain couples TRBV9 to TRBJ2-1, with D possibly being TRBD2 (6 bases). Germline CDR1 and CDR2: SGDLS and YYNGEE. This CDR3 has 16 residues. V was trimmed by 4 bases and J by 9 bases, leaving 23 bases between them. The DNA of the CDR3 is TGTGCCAGCAGCCCAGCCCGGGGTGCGGGAAACGGTGAGCAGTTCTTC. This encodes CASSPARGAGNGEQFF.

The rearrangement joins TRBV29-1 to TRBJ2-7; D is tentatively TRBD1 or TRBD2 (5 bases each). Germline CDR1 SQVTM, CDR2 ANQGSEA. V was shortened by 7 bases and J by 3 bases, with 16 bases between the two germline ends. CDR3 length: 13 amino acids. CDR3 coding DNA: TGCAGCGCCGGGGCGGGTCCCCACTACGAGCAGTACGTC. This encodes CSAGAGPHYEQYV.

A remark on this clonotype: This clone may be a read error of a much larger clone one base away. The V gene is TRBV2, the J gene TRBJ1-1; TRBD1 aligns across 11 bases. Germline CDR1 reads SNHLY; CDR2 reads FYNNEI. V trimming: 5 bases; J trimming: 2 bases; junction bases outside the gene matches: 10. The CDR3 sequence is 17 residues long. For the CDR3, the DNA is TGTGCCAGCAGTTACCATTGGGACAGGGGGATCAACACTGAAGCTTTCTTT. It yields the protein CASSYHWDRGINTEAFF.

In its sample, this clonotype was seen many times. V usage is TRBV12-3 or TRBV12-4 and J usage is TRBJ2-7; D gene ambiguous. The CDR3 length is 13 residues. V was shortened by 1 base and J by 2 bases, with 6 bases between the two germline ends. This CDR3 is CASSLVGTYEQYF. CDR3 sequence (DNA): TGTGCCAGCAGTTTAGTTGGGACCTACGAGCAGTACTTC.

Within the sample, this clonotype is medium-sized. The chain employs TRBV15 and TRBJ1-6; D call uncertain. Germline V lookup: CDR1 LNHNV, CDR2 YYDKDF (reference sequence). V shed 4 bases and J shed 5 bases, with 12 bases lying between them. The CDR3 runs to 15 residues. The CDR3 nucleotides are TGTGCCACCAGCATCCTGGGCCTCAATAATTCACCCCTCCACTTT. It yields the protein CATSILGLNNSPLHF.

The DNA for the CDR3 is TGTGCCAGTAGTATAGTAGCTTACAATGAGCAGTTCTTC. It codes for CASSIVAYNEQFF. The rearrangement uses TRBV19 and TRBJ2-1; D remains unclear. Germline values: CDR1 LNHDA, CDR2 SQIVND (reference sequence). V lost 1 base and J lost 4, with 5 bases in between. The CDR3 consists of 13 residues. Full variable domain (remainder filled in from reference TRBV19 and TRBJ2-1): DGGITQSPKYLFRKEGQNVTLSCEQNLNHDAMYWYRQDPGQGLRLIYYSQIVNDFQKGDIAEGYSVSREKKESFPLTVTSAQKNPTAFYLCASSIVAYNEQFFGPGTRLTVL.

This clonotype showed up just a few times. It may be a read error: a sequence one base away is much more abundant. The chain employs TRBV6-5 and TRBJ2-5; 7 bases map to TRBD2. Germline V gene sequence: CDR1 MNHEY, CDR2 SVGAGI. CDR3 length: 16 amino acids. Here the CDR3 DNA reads TGTGCCAGCAGTTCGGCGGGGGTCCTAACTCAAGAGACCCGGTACTTC. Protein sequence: CASSSAGVLTQETRYF.

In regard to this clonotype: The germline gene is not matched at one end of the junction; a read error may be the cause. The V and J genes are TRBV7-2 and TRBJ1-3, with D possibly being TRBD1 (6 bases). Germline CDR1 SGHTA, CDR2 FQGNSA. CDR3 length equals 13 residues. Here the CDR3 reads CTSVRGPGNTMYF. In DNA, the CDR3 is TGTACCAGCGTCAGGGGCCCTGGAAACACCATGTATTTT.

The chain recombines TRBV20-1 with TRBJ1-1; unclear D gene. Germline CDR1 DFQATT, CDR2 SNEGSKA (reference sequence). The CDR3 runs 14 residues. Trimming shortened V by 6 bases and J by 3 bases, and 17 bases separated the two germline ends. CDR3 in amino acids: CSARHGRWDTEAFF. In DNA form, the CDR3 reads TGCAGTGCCCGACATGGTCGGTGGGACACTGAAGCTTTCTTT.

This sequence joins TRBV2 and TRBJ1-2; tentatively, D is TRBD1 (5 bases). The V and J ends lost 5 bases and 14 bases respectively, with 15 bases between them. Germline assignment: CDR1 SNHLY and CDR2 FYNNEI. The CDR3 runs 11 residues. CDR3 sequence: CASSPLQGRTF. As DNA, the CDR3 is TGTGCCAGCAGTCCCTTGCAGGGAAGAACCTTC.

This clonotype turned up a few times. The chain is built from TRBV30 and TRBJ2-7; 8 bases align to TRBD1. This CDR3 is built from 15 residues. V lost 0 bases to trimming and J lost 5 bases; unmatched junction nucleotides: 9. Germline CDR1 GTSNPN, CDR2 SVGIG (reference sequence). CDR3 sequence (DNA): TGTGCCTGGAGTGTTTCCGGGACAGGAGGCCACGAGCAGTACTTC. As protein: CAWSVSGTGGHEQYF.

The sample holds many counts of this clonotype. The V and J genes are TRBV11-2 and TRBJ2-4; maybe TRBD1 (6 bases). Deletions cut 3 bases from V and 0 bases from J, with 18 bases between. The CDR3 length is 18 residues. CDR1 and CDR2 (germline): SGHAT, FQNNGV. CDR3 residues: CASSFFSGALLAKNIQYF. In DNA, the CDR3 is TGTGCCAGCAGCTTCTTCTCAGGGGCCCTCCTAGCCAAAAACATTCAGTACTTC. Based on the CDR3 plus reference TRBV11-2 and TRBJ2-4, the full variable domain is EAGVAQSPRYKIIEKRQSVAFWCNPISGHATLYWYQQILGQGPKLLIQFQNNGVVDDSQLPKDRFSAERLKGVDSTLKIQPAKLEDSAVYLCASSFFSGALLAKNIQYFGAGTRLSVL.

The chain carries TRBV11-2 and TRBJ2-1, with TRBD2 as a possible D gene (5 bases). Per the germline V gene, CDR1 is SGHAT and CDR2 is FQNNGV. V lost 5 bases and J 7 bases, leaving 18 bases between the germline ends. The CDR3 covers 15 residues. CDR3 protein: CASSRVARSGNEQFF. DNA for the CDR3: TGTGCCAGCAGCCGTGTAGCGCGTTCCGGGAATGAGCAGTTCTTC.

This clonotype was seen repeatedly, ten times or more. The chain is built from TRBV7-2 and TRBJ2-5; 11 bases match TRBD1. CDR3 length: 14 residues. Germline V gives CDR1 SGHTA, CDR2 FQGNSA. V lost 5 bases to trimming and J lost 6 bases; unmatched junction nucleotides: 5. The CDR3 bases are TGTGCCAGCAGCCCCGGGACAGGGGGACAGACCCAGTACTTC. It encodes CASSPGTGGQTQYF.

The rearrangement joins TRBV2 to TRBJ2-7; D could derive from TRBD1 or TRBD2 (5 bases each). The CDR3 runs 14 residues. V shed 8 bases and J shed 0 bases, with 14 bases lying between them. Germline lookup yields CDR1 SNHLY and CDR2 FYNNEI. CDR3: CASARGGPSYEQYF. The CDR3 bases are TGTGCCAGCGCGAGGGGTGGCCCCTCCTACGAGCAGTACTTC.

The CDR3 DNA sequence: TGCAGCGCACAGGGCAGCTCTGGGGCCAACGTCCTGACTTTC. Protein: CSAQGSSGANVLTF. This chain links TRBV29-1 with TRBJ2-6; perhaps TRBD1 as D (6 bases). CDR1 and CDR2 from the germline V gene are SQVTM and ANQGSEA. The CDR3 is 14 amino acids. The germline V and J ends were trimmed by 7 bases and 0 bases, with 10 bases remaining between them.

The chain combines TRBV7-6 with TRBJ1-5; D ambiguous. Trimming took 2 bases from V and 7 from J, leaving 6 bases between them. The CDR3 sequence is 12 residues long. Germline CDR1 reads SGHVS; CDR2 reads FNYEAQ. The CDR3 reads CASSLKGQPQHF. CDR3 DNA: TGTGCCAGCAGCTTAAAAGGCCAGCCCCAGCATTTT. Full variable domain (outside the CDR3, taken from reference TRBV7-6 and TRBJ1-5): GAGVSQSPRYKVTKRGQDVALRCDPISGHVSLYWYRQALGQGPEFLTYFNYEAQQDKSGLPNDRFSAERPEGSISTLTIQRTEQRDSAMYRCASSLKGQPQHFGDGTRLSIL.

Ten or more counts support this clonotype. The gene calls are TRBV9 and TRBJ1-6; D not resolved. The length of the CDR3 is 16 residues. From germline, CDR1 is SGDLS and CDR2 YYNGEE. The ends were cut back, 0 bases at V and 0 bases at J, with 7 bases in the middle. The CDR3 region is CASSVGGSSYNSPLHF. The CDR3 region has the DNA TGTGCCAGCAGCGTAGGGGGAAGCTCCTATAATTCACCCCTCCACTTT.